Below, 27 T cell receptor beta chains from the same sample are listed, as sequenced in a study of human T cells and chemical hapten exposure (dated by TCRdb to about 2021). Per the publication, the time point label means: patch test 2, 6 weeks after DPC sensitization. Explained via the paper, the treatment or condition label denotes: therapeutic diphenylcyclopropenone sensitization with weekly scalp DPC. Libraries were constructed by RACE. Sequencing took place on a NextSeq 500. The public sequencing data were trimmed at Q25 with fastp and processed into clonotypes with MiXCR by TCRdb, which kept only in-frame beta chains. Rows matching on CDR3 protein sequence are summarized as one entry with the most common DNA and genes. The sample table lists some 350,000 distinct CDR3 sequences, about 6% of them with a count of one. Around 5.6% of the sample belongs to the ten largest clones. The specimen was whole blood, collected in connection with sensitization to the hapten diphenylcyclopropenone (DPC). The receptors stem from a woman younger than 35 with alopecia areata. Some clones in this sample may be carry-over from other donors' samples.

The chain couples TRBV27 to TRBJ1-6; D may be TRBD1 (5 bases). The CDR3 runs to 16 residues. Trimming left V 7 bases short and J 8 bases short, with 21 bases between. Germline V gene data show CDR1 as MNHEY and CDR2 as SMNVEV (reference sequence). The CDR3 loop reads CASTSRDLGRHSPLHF. The CDR3 DNA follows: TGTGCCAGCACCTCTCGGGACCTGGGAAGGCATTCACCCCTCCACTTT.

This clonotype was counted at least ten times. The V and J genes are TRBV6-5 and TRBJ1-4; 7 nucleotides line up with TRBD1. The CDR3 extends over 15 amino acids. The V and J ends lost 2 bases and 6 bases, in that order; junction bases with no gene match: 6. CDR1 MNHEY and CDR2 SVGAGI come from the germline V gene. This CDR3 reads CASSYGTASYEKLFF. CDR3 DNA sequence: TGTGCCAGCAGTTACGGGACAGCCTCGTATGAAAAACTGTTTTTT.

V is TRBV6-2 or TRBV6-3 and J is TRBJ2-4, with D hard to call. Germline V gene sequence: CDR1 MNHEY, CDR2 SVGEGT. The CDR3 spans 15 residues. The V end was cut by 2 bases, the J end by 0 bases, with 8 bases between. CDR3 amino acids: CASSYRPPAKNIQYF. Written as DNA, the CDR3 is TGTGCCAGCAGTTACCGACCCCCAGCCAAAAACATTCAGTACTTC.

This clonotype appeared many times. The CDR3 sequence is CASSNLQGNHEQYF. The CDR3, as DNA: TGTGCCAGCAGCAATCTACAGGGTAACCACGAGCAGTACTTC. The gene calls are TRBV4-2 and TRBJ2-7; TRBD1 is a possible D gene (6 bases). CDR3 length: 14 residues. The V end lost 5 bases, the J end lost 5 bases, and 16 bases lay between the germline ends. CDR1 LGHNA and CDR2 YNFKEQ come from the germline V gene.

Many counts were recorded for this clonotype. The chain carries TRBV3-1 and TRBJ1-1; D uncertain. Trimming left V 0 bases short and J 1 base short, with 6 bases between. The CDR3 is 14 amino acids. The germline gives CDR1 LGHDT, CDR2 YNNKEL (reference sequence). In DNA form, the CDR3 reads TGTGCCAGCAGCCAAGAATCAGGGAACACTGAAGCTTTCTTT. This translates into CASSQESGNTEAFF.

On this clonotype itself: Given a much more abundant clone one base away, this may be a read error. The chain couples TRBV7-8 to TRBJ2-4; D gene uncertain. The length of the CDR3 is 13 residues. Germline V gene lookup returns CDR1 SGHVS and CDR2 FQNEAQ. The CDR3 nucleotides read TGTGCCAACAGCGAAATCACCATGAACATTCAGTACTTC. Residues: CANSEITMNIQYF.

The table lists this clonotype with many counts. CDR3 nucleotide sequence: TGTGCCAGCAGCCCCGGGGACAGAGGAAAAGCTTTCTTT. This gives the protein CASSPGDRGKAFF. V gene TRBV12-3 or TRBV12-4 combines with J gene TRBJ1-1; TRBD1 matches at 7 bases. This CDR3 spans 13 amino acids. V dropped 6 bases and J dropped 9; count of bases not matched to a gene: 10.

This clonotype was recorded at least ten times. The genes are TRBV6-2 or TRBV6-3 and TRBJ1-1; 7 nucleotides align to TRBD1. Germline V gene lookup returns CDR1 MNHEY and CDR2 SVGEGT. Trimming cost V 5 bases and J 2 bases; bases outside gene matches: 5. The length of the CDR3 is 14 residues. CDR3 residues: CASSPGQTNTEAFF. In DNA, the CDR3 is TGTGCCAGCAGTCCGGGACAGACTAACACTGAAGCTTTCTTT.

The chain joins TRBV7-9 to TRBJ1-6, with a tentative D call TRBD1 (6 bases). The germline gives CDR1 SEHNR, CDR2 FQNEAQ (reference sequence). V shed 1 base and J shed 6 bases, with 13 bases lying between them. The CDR3 runs 16 residues. CDR3 amino acids: CASSLDWGAGNSPLHF. The CDR3 coding sequence is TGTGCCAGCAGCTTAGATTGGGGGGCTGGTAATTCACCCCTCCACTTT.

The rearrangement links TRBV4-3 to TRBJ2-7, with TRBD1 matching 11 bases. The CDR3 loop spans 20 amino acids. J was trimmed by 0 bases and V by 1 base; bases with no gene match: 14. Germline V gene lookup returns CDR1 LGHNA and CDR2 YSLEER. CDR3 in amino acids: CASSQGPPGTGGASSYEQYF. For the CDR3, the DNA is TGCGCCAGCAGCCAAGGGCCACCTGGGACAGGGGGGGCCAGCTCCTACGAGCAGTACTTC.

This clonotype was counted ten times or more. The chain recombines TRBV5-6 with TRBJ1-1; D is uncertain. V lost 0 bases and J 7 bases, leaving 7 bases between the germline ends. The CDR3 covers 12 residues. The germline V gene has CDR1 SGHDT and CDR2 YYEEEE. Here the CDR3 DNA reads TGTGCCAGCAGCTTGGTCCTTGGTGAAGCTTTCTTT. Protein sequence: CASSLVLGEAFF.

The rearrangement links TRBV28 to TRBJ2-2; weak D call: TRBD1 (6 bases). CDR1 is MDHEN and CDR2 is SYDVKM in the germline V gene. The CDR3 runs 13 residues. V lost 4 bases and J lost 6, with 9 bases in between. CDR3 region: CASSSGAPGELFF. The DNA for the CDR3 is TGTGCCAGCAGTTCAGGGGCGCCCGGGGAGCTGTTTTTT. Looking up the rest from reference TRBV28 and TRBJ2-2 gives the full variable domain: DVKVTQSSRYLVKRTGEKVFLECVQDMDHENMFWYRQDPGLGLRLIYFSYDVKMKEKGDIPEGYSVSREKKERFSLILESASTNQTSMYLCASSSGAPGELFFGEGSRLTVL.

There are a few counts of this clonotype. The chain carries TRBV20-1 and TRBJ1-2; the D gene is possibly TRBD1 (6 bases). There are 14 residues in the CDR3. Trimming removed 1 base from V and 4 bases from J, with 13 bases in between. Germline V CDR1 and CDR2: DFQATT, SNEGSKA (reference sequence). The CDR3 DNA is TGCAGTGCTAGAGCCCAGGGGCGAAGCTATGGCTACACCTTC. It encodes CSARAQGRSYGYTF.

This clonotype occurred a few times. V is TRBV6-6 and J is TRBJ1-3; a possible D gene is TRBD1 (5 bases). Trimming pared 10 bases from V and 0 bases from J, leaving 13 bases between. From germline, CDR1 is MNHNY and CDR2 SVGAGI (reference sequence). The CDR3 extends over 14 amino acids. CDR3 amino acids: CATRDANSGNTIYF. The DNA of the CDR3 is TGTGCCACCCGGGACGCGAACTCTGGAAACACCATATATTTT.

This clonotype was detected once. The chain has TRBV10-2 and TRBJ2-1; 8 positions agree with TRBD2. CDR1 and CDR2 from the germline V gene are WSHSY and SAAADI. The junction had 4 bases not matched to a gene; V was cut back by 8 bases and J by 1 base. The CDR3 has 14 residues. CDR3 nucleotides: TGCGCCAGCGGAGAGCGGGGGTCCTACAATGAGCAGTTCTTC. Translation: CASGERGSYNEQFF.

This clonotype appeared many times. The V and J genes are TRBV7-2 and TRBJ2-4; TRBD2 is a possible D gene (6 bases). The length of the CDR3 is 16 residues. V was clipped by 1 base and J by 1 base, with 11 bases between them. Germline CDR1 is SGHTA and CDR2 is FQGNSA. The CDR3 loop reads CASSLDAGFAKNIQYF. CDR3 bases: TGTGCCAGCAGCTTAGACGCGGGGTTTGCCAAAAACATTCAGTACTTC.

The chain has TRBV4-2 and TRBJ2-7; 8 bases are shared with TRBD2. The germline gives CDR1 LGHNA, CDR2 YNFKEQ. The V segment lost 4 bases and the J segment 3 bases; nucleotides outside the gene matches: 5. This CDR3 is built from 14 residues. The CDR3 region has the DNA TGTGCCAGCAGCCTCCCCGGGACTAGCTACGAGCAGTACTTC. Translated: CASSLPGTSYEQYF.

This clonotype was counted many times. The chain is built from TRBV7-6 and TRBJ1-5; D call uncertain. CDR1 and CDR2 (germline): SGHVS, FNYEAQ. The length of the CDR3 is 15 residues. V was clipped by 1 base and J by 4 bases, with 11 bases between them. The CDR3 protein is CASSLEAAANQPQHF. The CDR3 DNA is TGTGCCAGCAGCTTAGAAGCGGCAGCAAATCAGCCCCAGCATTTT.

This clonotype was found many times. The chain links TRBV28 to TRBJ1-5; TRBD1 matches 10 bases. The V gene end was trimmed by 5 bases and the J gene end by 8 bases; junction bases not matched to a gene: 9. The length of the CDR3 is 15 residues. Looked up from germline, CDR1 is MDHEN and CDR2 is SYDVKM. The CDR3 nucleotides are TGTGCCAGCAGTCCCTACGGGACAGGGGCCAAGCCCCAGCATTTT. Residues: CASSPYGTGAKPQHF.

CDR3 in amino acids: CASSYRGALYEQYF. CDR3 coding DNA: TGTGCCAGCAGTTACAGGGGGGCCCTCTACGAGCAGTACTTC. This chain links TRBV2 with TRBJ2-7; TRBD1 matches at 8 bases. CDR3 length: 14 amino acids. CDR1 SNHLY and CDR2 FYNNEI come from the germline V gene. J was trimmed by 3 bases and V by 5 bases; bases with no gene match: 6.

There are many counts of this clonotype. The V call is TRBV7-2, the J call TRBJ1-3; no clear D. The CDR3 totals 15 residues. V shed 5 bases and J shed 0 bases, with 11 bases lying between them. The germline gives CDR1 SGHTA, CDR2 FQGNSA. The CDR3 DNA is TGTGCCAGCAGCGTGGTACCGGACTCTGGAAACACCATATATTTT. Protein product: CASSVVPDSGNTIYF.

The V and J genes are TRBV14 and TRBJ1-5, with D possibly TRBD1 on 6 matching bases. The CDR3 runs to 16 residues. Trimming cost V 0 bases and J 4 bases, with 13 bases left between them. Germline assignment: CDR1 SGHDN and CDR2 FVKESK. The DNA for the CDR3 is TGTGCCAGCAGCCAAGATCCAGGACAGCTAAATCAGCCCCAGCATTTT. This encodes CASSQDPGQLNQPQHF.

The V gene is TRBV10-3, the J gene TRBJ2-7; no clear D gene. CDR1 and CDR2 from the germline V gene are ENHRY and SYGVKD. Trimming removed 3 bases at V and 0 bases at J, with 9 bases between. The CDR3 length is 14 residues. The CDR3 sequence is CAISDFRDSYEQYF. The CDR3 coding sequence is TGTGCCATCAGTGATTTTAGGGACTCCTACGAGCAGTACTTC.

This clonotype was seen only a few times. The V gene is TRBV7-2, the J gene TRBJ1-2, with TRBD1 as a possible D gene (5 bases). Germline values: CDR1 SGHTA, CDR2 FQGNSA. This CDR3 has 17 amino acids. V shed 3 bases and J shed 4 bases, with 21 bases lying between them. Here the CDR3 reads CASSLTIPQGIVYGYTF. As DNA, the CDR3 is TGTGCCAGCAGCTTGACGATACCCCAGGGAATTGTCTATGGCTACACCTTC.

This clonotype has ten or more counts. The gene calls are TRBV4-3 and TRBJ1-4; TRBD1 might be the D (5 bases). V lost 4 bases, J lost 8 bases, and 14 bases lay in between. This CDR3 has 14 residues. Germline values: CDR1 LGHNA, CDR2 YSLEER. The CDR3 here is CASSPKGLSEKLFF. The CDR3 bases are TGCGCCAGCAGCCCGAAGGGGTTGAGCGAAAAACTGTTTTTT.

This rearrangement joins TRBV3-1 to TRBJ2-5, with TRBD1 as a possible D gene (5 bases). This CDR3 spans 13 amino acids. From germline, CDR1 is LGHDT and CDR2 YNNKEL (reference sequence). V shed 2 bases and J shed 4 bases, with 8 bases lying between them. CDR3 coding DNA: TGTGCCAGCAGCCAAAGCAGGGCAGAGACCCAGTACTTC. Translating gives CASSQSRAETQYF.

Many counts were recorded for this clonotype. The rearrangement joins TRBV7-2 to TRBJ1-6, with 7 bases that match TRBD1. This CDR3 is 14 amino acids long. CDR1 is SGHTA, CDR2 FQGNSA, per germline. V lost 5 bases and J lost 7; bases outside the gene matches: 5. The chain's CDR3 is CASSARQGNSPLHF. CDR3 in DNA: TGTGCCAGCAGCGCCCGACAGGGCAATTCACCCCTCCACTTT.